The T cell receptor (beta chain) described here comes from a study of CD8+ T cells in alopecia areata. On the study more broadly: Treated patients took oral tofacitinib at 5 to 10 mg twice daily.

The treatment denotes: oral pan-JAK inhibitor, 5-10 mg twice daily. In its sample, this clone was seen once. The antigen remains undetermined. Trimming cost V 6 bases and J 5 bases, with 13 bases left between them. CDR3 length: 13 amino acids. The V gene's germline CDR1 is SEHNR and CDR2 FQNEAQ (reference sequence). Extraction of RNA preceded its reverse transcription into cDNA, which served as the sequencing template. Sequencing was performed with immunoSEQ multiplex PCR; in TCRdb, only in-frame clones are kept and a portion is missing. The repertoire consists of fewer than 150,000 clones, with 75% to 85% occurring once and the leading ten covering around 25%. Study-wide points: Lesional scalp, especially alopecia totalis/universalis, showed higher clonality than normal scalp. It was observed that many expanded lesional clones persisted in scalp and blood during tofacitinib.

Sequences were derived from CD8+ T cells sorted from blood, sampled at week 4, from a patient treated with tofacitinib. The genes are TRBV7-9 and TRBJ2-5; no clear D. The origin of this receptor is a human donor with alopecia areata. CDR3 in DNA: TGTGCCAGCAGTTCCAGCGTGAGGGAGACCCAGTACTTC. Its protein is CASSSSVRETQYF.